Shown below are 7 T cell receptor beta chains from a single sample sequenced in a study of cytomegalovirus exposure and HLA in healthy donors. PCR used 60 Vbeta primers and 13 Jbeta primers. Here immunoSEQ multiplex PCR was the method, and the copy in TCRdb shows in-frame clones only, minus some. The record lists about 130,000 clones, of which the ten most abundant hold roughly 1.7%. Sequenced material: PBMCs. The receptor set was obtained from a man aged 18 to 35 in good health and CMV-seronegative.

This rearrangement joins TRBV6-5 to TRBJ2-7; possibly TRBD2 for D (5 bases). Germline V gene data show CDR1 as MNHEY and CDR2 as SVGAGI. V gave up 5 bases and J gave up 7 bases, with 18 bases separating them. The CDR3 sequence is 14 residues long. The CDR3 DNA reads TGTGCCAGCAGTATGCCCGGCGCCCGAGGGGAGCAGTACTTC. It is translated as CASSMPGARGEQYF.

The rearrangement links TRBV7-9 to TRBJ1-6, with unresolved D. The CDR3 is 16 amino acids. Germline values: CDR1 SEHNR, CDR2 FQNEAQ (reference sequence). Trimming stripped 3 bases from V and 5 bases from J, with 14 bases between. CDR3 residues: CASSFTRVTDNSPLHF. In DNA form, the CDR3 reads TGTGCCAGCAGCTTTACTAGGGTTACAGATAATTCACCCCTCCACTTT.

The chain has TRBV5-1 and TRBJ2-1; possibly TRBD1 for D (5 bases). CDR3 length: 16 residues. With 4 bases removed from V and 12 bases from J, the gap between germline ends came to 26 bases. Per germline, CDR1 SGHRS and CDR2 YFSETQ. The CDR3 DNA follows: TGCGCCAGCAGCCAGGGCGGAGTGGCTGACAGATTGACGCAGTTCTTC. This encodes CASSQGGVADRLTQFF.

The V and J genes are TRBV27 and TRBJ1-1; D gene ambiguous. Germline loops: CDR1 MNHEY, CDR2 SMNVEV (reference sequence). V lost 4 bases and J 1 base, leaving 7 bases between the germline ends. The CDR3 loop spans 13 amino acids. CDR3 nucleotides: TGTGCCAGCAGTTATTGGCCGAACACTGAAGCTTTCTTT. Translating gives CASSYWPNTEAFF.

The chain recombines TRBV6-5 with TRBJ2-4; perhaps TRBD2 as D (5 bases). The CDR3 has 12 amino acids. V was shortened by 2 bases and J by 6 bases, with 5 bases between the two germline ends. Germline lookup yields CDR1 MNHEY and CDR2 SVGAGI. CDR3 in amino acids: CASSYEGNIQYF. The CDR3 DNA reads TGTGCCAGCAGTTACGAGGGAAACATTCAGTACTTC.

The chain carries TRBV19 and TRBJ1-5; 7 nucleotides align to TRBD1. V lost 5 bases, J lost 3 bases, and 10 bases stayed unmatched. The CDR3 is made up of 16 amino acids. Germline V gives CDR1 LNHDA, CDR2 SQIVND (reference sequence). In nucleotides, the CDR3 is TGTGCCAGTAGTTCTCTGGACAGGCAAATCAATCAGCCCCAGCATTTT. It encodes CASSSLDRQINQPQHF.

The CDR3 reads CASSRDTPPGANVLTF. The CDR3 nucleotides read TGTGCCAGCAGCCGGGACACTCCACCTGGGGCCAACGTCCTGACTTTC. This chain links TRBV27 with TRBJ2-6; D is possibly TRBD1 (6 bases). V lost 6 bases, J lost 2 bases, and 14 bases lay in between. The CDR3 loop spans 16 amino acids. Germline V lookup: CDR1 MNHEY, CDR2 SMNVEV (reference sequence). Combining the CDR3 with reference TRBV27 and TRBJ2-6 gives the whole variable domain EAQVTQNPRYLITVTGKKLTVTCSQNMNHEYMSWYRQDPGLGLRQIYYSMNVEVTDKGDVPEGYKVSRKEKRNFPLILESPSPNQTSLYFCASSRDTPPGANVLTFGAGSRLTVL.